A selection of T cell receptor beta chains follows, all from one sample in a study of T cell repertoires in cytomegalovirus infection. Their recognized antigens are unknown. Each CDR3 protein gets one entry after TCRdb re-called the reads with MiXCR. The sample includes about 920,000 distinct CDR3 sequences, about 33% of them seen just once. Sample: cultured CD8+ T cells from PBMCs, taken from culture after CMV antigen stimulation. Every receptor here comes from a human donor in good health (CMV status not recorded). Some clones in this sample may be carry-over from other donors' samples. The CDR3 runs from the conserved cysteine through the conserved F or W. Some rows mark clone size as missing; the rest say once, few, many or name a class of expanded clone.

>TRBJ2-1|many|TRBV6-5
CASSYNEWKGEQFF
>TRBJ1-2|.|TRBV12-5
CASGFMTGDSLLSGYTF
>TRBJ2-3|.|TRBV12-3/TRBV12-4
CASSLVGGLFDTQYF
>TRBJ2-1|.|TRBV6-5
CASSYSVPGTGGNEQFF
>TRBJ2-3|.|TRBV19
CASSSGTVEADTQYF
>TRBJ1-2|.|TRBV7-8
CASSSNRDRRPYGYTF
>TRBJ2-7|.|TRBV7-9
CASGTSPYEQYF
>TRBJ2-1|many|TRBV3-1
CASSQGGAVFYNEQFF
>TRBJ2-3|many|TRBV7-2
CASSFLVQTVTDTQYF
>TRBJ1-5|many|TRBV7-6
CASSLLGAWQPQHF
>TRBJ2-3|few|TRBV5-8
CASSLEGRNTDTQYF
>TRBJ1-2|few|TRBV10-3
CAISAAQVAGSMGYTF
>TRBJ2-3|many|TRBV7-6
CASSPPGSDTQYF
>TRBJ2-4|many|TRBV7-6
CASRPDREEQNIQYF
>TRBJ2-1|.|TRBV19
CASRTSGGGVEQFF
>TRBJ2-5|.|TRBV19
CASSTDQETQYF
>TRBJ1-1|many|TRBV5-1
CASSLGVWTEAFF
>TRBJ2-1|.|TRBV23-1
CASITGLAGGPYNEQFF
>TRBJ2-5|once|TRBV6-2/TRBV6-3
CASSRYRGPGETQYF
>TRBJ2-1|many|TRBV5-6
CASSLAHRGWYNEQFF
>TRBJ1-5|many|TRBV19
CASSHLDRALYSNQPQHF
>TRBJ2-5|few|TRBV27
CASSLPWNQETQYF
>TRBJ2-2|.|TRBV24-1
CATSDRVSRPNTGELFF
>TRBJ2-3|.|TRBV7-9
CASSPRDSRFAQYF